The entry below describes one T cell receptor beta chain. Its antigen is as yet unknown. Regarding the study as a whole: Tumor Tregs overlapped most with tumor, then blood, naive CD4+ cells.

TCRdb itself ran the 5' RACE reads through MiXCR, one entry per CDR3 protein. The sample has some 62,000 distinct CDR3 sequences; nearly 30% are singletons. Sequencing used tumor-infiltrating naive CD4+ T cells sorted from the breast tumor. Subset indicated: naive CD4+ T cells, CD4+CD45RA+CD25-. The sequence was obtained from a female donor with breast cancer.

The CDR3 protein is CASSWTSGNTIYF. CDR3 nucleotide sequence: TGCGCCAGCAGCTGGACATCTGGAAACACCATATATTTT. The gene calls are TRBV5-1 and TRBJ1-3, with D maybe TRBD1 (5 bases). Trimming removed 3 bases from V and 1 base from J, with 5 bases in between. The CDR3 length is 13 residues. The germline gives CDR1 SGHRS, CDR2 YFSETQ.